The T cell receptor beta chain under discussion was sequenced for a study of blood T cell repertoires in COVID-19. Study-wide background: Some COVID-19 samples were acute and others convalescent; all came from the United States, Italy and Spain. PBMCs, B-cell-depleted T cells, or T cells were the source of the cDNA or gDNA that made up the material.

The study drew participants aged about 18 to 95 years from approximately 25 US areas. As originally analysed: It was from reference gene primer amplification that nucleated cell counts were estimated. Clones were read by immunoSEQ multiplex PCR, and TCRdb kept only the in-frame ones, dropping some. The DNA was the basis for D and trimming; V, J and clone size are from that table. The sample contains fewer than 500,000 clones, 85% to 90% of which appear only once. CDR1 SQVTM and CDR2 ANQGSEA come from the germline V gene. The length of the CDR3 is 16 residues. V lost 0 bases to trimming and J lost 2 bases, with 16 bases between them.

The specimen sequenced was PBMCs or T cells enriched from blood (not recorded which). This chain links TRBV29-1 with TRBJ1-2, with D tentatively TRBD1 (5 bases). The clonotype originates from a woman in her twenties or thirties with acute COVID-19. Written as DNA, the CDR3 is TGCAGCGTTGAAGATTATCGGGCGAAGGGGAACTATGGCTACACCTTC. Translation gives CSVEDYRAKGNYGYTF.